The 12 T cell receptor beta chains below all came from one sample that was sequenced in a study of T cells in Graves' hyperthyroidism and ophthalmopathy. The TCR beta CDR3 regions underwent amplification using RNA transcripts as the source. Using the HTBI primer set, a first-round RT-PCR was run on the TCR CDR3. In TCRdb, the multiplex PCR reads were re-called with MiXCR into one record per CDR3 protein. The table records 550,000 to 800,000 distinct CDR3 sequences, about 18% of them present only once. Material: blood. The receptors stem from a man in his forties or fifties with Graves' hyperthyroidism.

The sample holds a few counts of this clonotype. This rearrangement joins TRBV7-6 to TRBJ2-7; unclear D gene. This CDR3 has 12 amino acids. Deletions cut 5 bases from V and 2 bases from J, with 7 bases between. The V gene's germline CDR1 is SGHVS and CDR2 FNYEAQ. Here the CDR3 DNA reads TGTGCCAGCAGCCCGGACGCCTACGAGCAGTACTTC. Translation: CASSPDAYEQYF.

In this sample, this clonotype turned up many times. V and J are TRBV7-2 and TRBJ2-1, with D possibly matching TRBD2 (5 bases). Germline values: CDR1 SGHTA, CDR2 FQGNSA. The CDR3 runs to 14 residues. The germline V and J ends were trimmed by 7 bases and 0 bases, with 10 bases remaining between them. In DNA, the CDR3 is TGTGCCAGCAACATCGACTACTCCTACAATGAGCAGTTCTTC. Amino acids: CASNIDYSYNEQFF.

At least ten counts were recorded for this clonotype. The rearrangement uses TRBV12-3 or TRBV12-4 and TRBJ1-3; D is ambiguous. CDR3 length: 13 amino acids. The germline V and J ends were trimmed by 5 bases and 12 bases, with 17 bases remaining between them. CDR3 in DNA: TGTGCCAGCAGTCAAGCAACCGGGCTGGACATATATTTT. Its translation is CASSQATGLDIYF.

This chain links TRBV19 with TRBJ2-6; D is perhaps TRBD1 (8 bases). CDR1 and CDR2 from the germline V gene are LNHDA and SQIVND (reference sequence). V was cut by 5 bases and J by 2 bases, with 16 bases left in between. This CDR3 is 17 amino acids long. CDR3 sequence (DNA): TGTGCCAGTAGTGTACAGGGGGGGGAAGCTGGGGCCAACGTCCTGACTTTC. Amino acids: CASSVQGGEAGANVLTF.

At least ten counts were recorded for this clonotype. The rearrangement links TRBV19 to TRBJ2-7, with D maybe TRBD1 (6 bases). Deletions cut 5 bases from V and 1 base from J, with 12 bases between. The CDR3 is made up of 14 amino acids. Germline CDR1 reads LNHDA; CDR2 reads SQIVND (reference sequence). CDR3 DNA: TGTGCCAGTAGTTCCCCGGGACAATCCTACGAGCAGTACTTC. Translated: CASSSPGQSYEQYF.

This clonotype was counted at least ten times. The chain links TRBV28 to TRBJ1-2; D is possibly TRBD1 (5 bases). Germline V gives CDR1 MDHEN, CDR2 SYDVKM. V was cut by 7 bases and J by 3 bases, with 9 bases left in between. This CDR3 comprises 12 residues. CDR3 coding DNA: TGTGCCAGCATTGGGGGTTACTATGGCTACACCTTC. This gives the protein CASIGGYYGYTF.

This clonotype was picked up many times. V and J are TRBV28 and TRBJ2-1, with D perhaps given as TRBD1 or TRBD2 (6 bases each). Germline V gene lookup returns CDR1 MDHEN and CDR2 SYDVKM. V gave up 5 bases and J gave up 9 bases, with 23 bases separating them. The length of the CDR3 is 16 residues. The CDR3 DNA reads TGTGCCAGCAGTCCACCTCGGGGGCGAAGGGTTCCTGAGCAGTTCTTC. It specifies CASSPPRGRRVPEQFF.

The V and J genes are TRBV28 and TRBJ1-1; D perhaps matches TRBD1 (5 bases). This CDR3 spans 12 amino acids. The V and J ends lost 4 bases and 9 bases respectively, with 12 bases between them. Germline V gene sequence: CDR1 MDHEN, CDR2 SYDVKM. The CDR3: CASSSGQSKAFF. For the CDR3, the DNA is TGTGCCAGCAGTTCAGGACAATCTAAAGCTTTCTTT. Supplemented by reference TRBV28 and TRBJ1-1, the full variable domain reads DVKVTQSSRYLVKRTGEKVFLECVQDMDHENMFWYRQDPGLGLRLIYFSYDVKMKEKGDIPEGYSVSREKKERFSLILESASTNQTSMYLCASSSGQSKAFFGQGTRLTVV.

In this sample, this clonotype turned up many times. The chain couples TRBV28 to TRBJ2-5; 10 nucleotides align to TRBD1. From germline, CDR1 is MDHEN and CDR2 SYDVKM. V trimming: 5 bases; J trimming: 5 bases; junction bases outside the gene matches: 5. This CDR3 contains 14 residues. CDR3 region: CASSVDRGAETQYF. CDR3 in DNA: TGTGCCAGCAGTGTGGACAGGGGGGCTGAGACCCAGTACTTC.

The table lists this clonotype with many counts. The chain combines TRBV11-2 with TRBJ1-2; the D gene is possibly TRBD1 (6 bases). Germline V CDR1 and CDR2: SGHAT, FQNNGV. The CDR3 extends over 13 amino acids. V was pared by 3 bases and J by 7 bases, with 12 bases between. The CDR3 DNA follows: TGTGCCAGCAGCTTGGAGGGGGAGGTTGGCTACACCTTC. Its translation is CASSLEGEVGYTF. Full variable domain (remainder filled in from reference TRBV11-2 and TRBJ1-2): EAGVAQSPRYKIIEKRQSVAFWCNPISGHATLYWYQQILGQGPKLLIQFQNNGVVDDSQLPKDRFSAERLKGVDSTLKIQPAKLEDSAVYLCASSLEGEVGYTFGSGTRLTVV.

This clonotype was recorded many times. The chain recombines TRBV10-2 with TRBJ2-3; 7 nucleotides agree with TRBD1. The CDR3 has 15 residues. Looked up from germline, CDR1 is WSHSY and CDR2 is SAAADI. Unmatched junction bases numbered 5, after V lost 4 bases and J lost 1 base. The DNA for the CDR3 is TGCGCCAGCAGTGGACAGGGTATTGGCACAGATACGCAGTATTTT. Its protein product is CASSGQGIGTDTQYF.

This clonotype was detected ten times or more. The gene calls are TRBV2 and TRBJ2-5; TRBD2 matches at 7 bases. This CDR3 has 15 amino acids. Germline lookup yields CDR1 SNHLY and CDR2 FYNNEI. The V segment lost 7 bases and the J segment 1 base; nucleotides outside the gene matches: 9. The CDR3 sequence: CASTPQSGGQETQYF. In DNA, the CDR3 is TGTGCCAGCACTCCCCAGTCGGGGGGCCAAGAGACCCAGTACTTC.